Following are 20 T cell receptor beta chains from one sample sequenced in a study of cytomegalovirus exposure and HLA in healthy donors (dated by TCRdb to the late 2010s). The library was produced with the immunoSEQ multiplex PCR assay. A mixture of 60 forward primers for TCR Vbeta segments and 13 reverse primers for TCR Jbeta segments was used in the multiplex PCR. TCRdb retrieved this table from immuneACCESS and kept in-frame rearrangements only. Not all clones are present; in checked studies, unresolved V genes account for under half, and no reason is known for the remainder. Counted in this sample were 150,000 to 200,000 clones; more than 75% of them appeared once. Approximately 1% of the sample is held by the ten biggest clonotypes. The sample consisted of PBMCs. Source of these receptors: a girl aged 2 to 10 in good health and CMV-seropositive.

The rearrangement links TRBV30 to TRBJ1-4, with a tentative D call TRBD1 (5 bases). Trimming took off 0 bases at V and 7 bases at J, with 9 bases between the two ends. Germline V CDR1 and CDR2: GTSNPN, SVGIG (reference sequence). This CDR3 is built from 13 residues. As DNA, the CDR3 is TGTGCCTGGAGTGTACGTGGGGCTGAAAAACTGTTTTTT. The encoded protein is CAWSVRGAEKLFF. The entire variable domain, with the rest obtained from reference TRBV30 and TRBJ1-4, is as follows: SQTIHQWPATLVQPVGSPLSLECTVEGTSNPNLYWYRQAAGRGLQLLFYSVGIGQISSEVPQNLSASRPQDRQFILSSKKLLLSDSGFYLCAWSVRGAEKLFFGSGTQLSVL.

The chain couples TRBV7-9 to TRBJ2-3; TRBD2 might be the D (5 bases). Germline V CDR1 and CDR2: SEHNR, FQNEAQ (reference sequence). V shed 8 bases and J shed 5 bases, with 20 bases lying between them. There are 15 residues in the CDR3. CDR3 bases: TGTGCCAGCGAGGGTAGCCTGCTAGACCAAGATACGCAGTATTTT. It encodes CASEGSLLDQDTQYF.

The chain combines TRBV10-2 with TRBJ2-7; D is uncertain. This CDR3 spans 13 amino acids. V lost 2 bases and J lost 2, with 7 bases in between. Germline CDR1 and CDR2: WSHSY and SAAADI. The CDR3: CASSEGFAYEQYF. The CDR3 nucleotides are TGCGCCAGCAGTGAGGGCTTTGCCTACGAGCAGTACTTC.

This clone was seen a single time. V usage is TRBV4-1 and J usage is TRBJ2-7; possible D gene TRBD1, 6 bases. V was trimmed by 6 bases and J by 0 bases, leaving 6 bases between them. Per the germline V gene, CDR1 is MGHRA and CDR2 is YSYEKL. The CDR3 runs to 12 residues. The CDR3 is CASRGASYEQYF. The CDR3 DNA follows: TGCGCCAGCAGGGGGGCCTCCTACGAGCAGTACTTC.

The CDR3 nucleotides are TGCGCCAGCAGCCTATCGCGGCTTGGGACAGGGGCTGAAAAACTGTTTTTT. Protein product: CASSLSRLGTGAEKLFF. The V and J genes are TRBV4-1 and TRBJ1-4; 10 positions agree with TRBD1. Trimming took 4 bases from V and 7 from J; bases not matched to a gene: 12. The CDR3 is 17 amino acids. CDR1 MGHRA and CDR2 YSYEKL come from the germline V gene.

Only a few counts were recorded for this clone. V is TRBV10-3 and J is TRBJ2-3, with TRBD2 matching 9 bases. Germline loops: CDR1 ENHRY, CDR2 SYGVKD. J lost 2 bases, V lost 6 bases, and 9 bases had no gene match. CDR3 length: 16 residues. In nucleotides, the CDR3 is TGTGCCATCAGCCCATCTAGCGGGATCACCACAGATACGCAGTATTTT. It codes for CAISPSSGITTDTQYF.

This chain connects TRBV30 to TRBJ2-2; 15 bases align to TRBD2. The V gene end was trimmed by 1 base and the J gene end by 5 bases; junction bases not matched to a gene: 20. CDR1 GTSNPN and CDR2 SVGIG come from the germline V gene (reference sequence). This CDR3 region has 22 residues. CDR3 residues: CAWSAGPGTPGLAGGLTGELFF. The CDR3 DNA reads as TGTGCCTGGAGTGCGGGCCCCGGGACGCCCGGACTAGCGGGAGGGCTTACCGGGGAGCTGTTTTTT.

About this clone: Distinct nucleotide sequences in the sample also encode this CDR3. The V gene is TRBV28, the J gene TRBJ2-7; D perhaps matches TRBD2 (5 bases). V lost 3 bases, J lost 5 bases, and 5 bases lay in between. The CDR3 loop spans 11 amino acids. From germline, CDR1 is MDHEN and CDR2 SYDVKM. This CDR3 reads CASSLRDEQYF. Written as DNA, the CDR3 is TGTGCCAGCAGTTTGCGGGACGAGCAGTACTTC.

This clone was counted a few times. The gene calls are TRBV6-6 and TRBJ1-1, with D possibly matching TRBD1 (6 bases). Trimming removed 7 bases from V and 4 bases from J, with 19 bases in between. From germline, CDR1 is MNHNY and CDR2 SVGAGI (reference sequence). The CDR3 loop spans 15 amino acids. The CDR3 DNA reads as TGTGCCAGCAAGAACCGACAGGCTGGGGGCACTGAAGCTTTCTTT. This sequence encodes CASKNRQAGGTEAFF.

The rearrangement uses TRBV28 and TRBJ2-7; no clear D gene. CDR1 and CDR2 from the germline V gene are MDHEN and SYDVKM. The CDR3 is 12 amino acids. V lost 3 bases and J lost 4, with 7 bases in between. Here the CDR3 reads CASSFGAYEQYF. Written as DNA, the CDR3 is TGTGCCAGCAGTTTTGGAGCTTACGAGCAGTACTTC.

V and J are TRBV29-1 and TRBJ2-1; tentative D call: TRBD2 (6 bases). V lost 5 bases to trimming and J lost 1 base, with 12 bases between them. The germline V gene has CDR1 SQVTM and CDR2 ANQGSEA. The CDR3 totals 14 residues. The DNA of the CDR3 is TGCAGCGTTTCCATAGCGGATTCCTACAATGAGCAGTTCTTC. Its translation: CSVSIADSYNEQFF.

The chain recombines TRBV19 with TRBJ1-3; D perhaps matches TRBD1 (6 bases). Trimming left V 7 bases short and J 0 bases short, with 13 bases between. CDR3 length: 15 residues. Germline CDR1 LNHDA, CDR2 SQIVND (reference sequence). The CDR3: CASNPDRFSGNTIYF. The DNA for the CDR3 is TGTGCCAGTAACCCTGACAGGTTCTCTGGAAACACCATATATTTT.

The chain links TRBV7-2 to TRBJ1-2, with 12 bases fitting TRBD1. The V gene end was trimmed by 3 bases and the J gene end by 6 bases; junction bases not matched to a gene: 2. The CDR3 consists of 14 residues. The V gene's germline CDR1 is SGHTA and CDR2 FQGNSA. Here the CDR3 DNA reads TGTGCCAGCAGCTTTGGGACAGGGGGCGATGGCTACACCTTC. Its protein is CASSFGTGGDGYTF.

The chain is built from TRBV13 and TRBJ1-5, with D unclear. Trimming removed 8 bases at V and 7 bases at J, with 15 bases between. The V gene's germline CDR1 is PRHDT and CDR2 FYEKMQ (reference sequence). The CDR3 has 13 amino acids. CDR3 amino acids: CASSEGVGQPQHF. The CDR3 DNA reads TGTGCCAGCTCCGAGGGTGTGGGACAGCCCCAGCATTTT.

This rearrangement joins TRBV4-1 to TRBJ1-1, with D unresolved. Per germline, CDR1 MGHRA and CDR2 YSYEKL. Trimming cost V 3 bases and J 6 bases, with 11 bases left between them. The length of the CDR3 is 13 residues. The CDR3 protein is CASSQGGPAEAFF. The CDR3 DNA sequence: TGCGCCAGCAGCCAGGGAGGTCCCGCTGAAGCTTTCTTT.

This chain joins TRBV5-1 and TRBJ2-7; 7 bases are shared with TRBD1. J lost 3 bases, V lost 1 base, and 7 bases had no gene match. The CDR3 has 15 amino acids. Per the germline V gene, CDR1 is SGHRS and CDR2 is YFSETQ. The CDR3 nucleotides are TGCGCCAGCAGCTTGAACTTCGCAGGGGGCTACGAGCAGTACTTC. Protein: CASSLNFAGGYEQYF.

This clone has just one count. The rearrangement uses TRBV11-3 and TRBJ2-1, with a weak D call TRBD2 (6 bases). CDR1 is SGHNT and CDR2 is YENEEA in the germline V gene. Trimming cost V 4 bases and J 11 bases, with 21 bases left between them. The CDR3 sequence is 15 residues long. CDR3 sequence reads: CASSSQAPPRGKQFF. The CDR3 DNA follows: TGTGCCAGCAGCTCCCAGGCCCCCCCTCGGGGGAAGCAGTTCTTC.

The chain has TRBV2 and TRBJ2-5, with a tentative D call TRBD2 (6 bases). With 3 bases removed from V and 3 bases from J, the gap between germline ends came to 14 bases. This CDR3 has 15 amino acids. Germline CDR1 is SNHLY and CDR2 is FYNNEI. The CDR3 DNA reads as TGTGCCAGCAGTGAGGGGCGGAGGGTTGAAGAGACCCAGTACTTC. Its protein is CASSEGRRVEETQYF.

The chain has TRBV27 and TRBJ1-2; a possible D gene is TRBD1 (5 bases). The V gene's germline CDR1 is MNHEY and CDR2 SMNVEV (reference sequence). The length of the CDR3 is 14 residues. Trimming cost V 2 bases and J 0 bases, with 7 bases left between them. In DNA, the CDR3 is TGTGCCAGCAGTTTAGGGGCTCCTAACTATGGCTACACCTTC. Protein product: CASSLGAPNYGYTF.

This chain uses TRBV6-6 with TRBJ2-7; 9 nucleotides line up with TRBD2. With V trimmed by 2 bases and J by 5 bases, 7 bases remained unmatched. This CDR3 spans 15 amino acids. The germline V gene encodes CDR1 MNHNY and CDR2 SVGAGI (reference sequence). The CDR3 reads CASSYGEREVDEQYF. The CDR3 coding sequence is TGTGCCAGCAGTTACGGCGAGCGGGAGGTGGACGAGCAGTACTTC.